Each of the 27 T cell receptor beta chains below was sequenced from the same sample in a study of cytomegalovirus exposure and HLA in healthy donors. With 60 Vbeta and 13 Jbeta primers, the PCR was carried out. The table came from immunoSEQ multiplex PCR; TCRdb's copy has only in-frame clones and leaves some out. Of about 150,000 clones listed, around four fifths are singletons. The material sequenced was PBMCs. The receptors derive from a man aged 35 to 55 in good health and CMV-seronegative.

The sample holds one count of this clone. This CDR3 is CASSPGALAGSETQYF. Here the CDR3 DNA reads TGTGCCAGCAGCCCCGGAGCCCTAGCGGGAAGCGAGACCCAGTACTTC. V and J are TRBV9 and TRBJ2-5; 9 bases match TRBD2. After removal of 4 bases from V and 5 bases from J, the junction contained 12 bases not matched to a gene. The CDR3 has 16 residues. In germline, CDR1 is SGDLS, CDR2 YYNGEE.

The gene calls are TRBV29-1 and TRBJ1-3; perhaps TRBD1 as D (5 bases). Per germline, CDR1 SQVTM and CDR2 ANQGSEA. Trimming shortened V by 5 bases and J by 0 bases, and 11 bases separated the two germline ends. The CDR3 contains 14 residues. CDR3 protein: CSVSGTISGNTIYF. The CDR3 DNA is TGCAGCGTTAGCGGGACGATCTCTGGAAACACCATATATTTT.

The DNA for the CDR3 is TGCGCCAGCAGCTCCACAGGGGGCCTTTGGACTGAAGCTTTCTTT. This codes for CASSSTGGLWTEAFF. V is TRBV5-1 and J is TRBJ1-1; 9 bases agree with TRBD1. CDR1 is SGHRS, CDR2 YFSETQ, per germline. This CDR3 has 15 amino acids. Germline trimming cut 3 bases from V and 5 bases from J; bases unmatched to any gene: 8.

The chain links TRBV7-2 to TRBJ2-5; TRBD1 matches at 8 bases. Germline V gene sequence: CDR1 SGHTA, CDR2 FQGNSA. V shed 1 base and J 7 bases; nucleotides not matched to a gene: 11. The CDR3 has 16 amino acids. The DNA of the CDR3 is TGTGCCAGCAGCTTAGGGGGGACAGGCTTTTCTGGGACCCAGTACTTC. It specifies CASSLGGTGFSGTQYF.

The V and J genes are TRBV11-2 and TRBJ2-3, with 8 bases matching TRBD2. J gave up 4 bases and V 5 bases, and 14 bases lay outside the gene matches. The CDR3 sequence is 17 residues long. Looked up from germline, CDR1 is SGHAT and CDR2 is FQNNGV. The CDR3 nucleotides are TGTGCCAGCAGCACCATCTCCTCGGGGCGGGGGGCAGATACGCAGTATTTT. This codes for CASSTISSGRGADTQYF.

The chain uses TRBV4-1 and TRBJ2-5; 9 nucleotides agree with TRBD1. CDR3 length equals 15 residues. Germline loops: CDR1 MGHRA, CDR2 YSYEKL. V was clipped by 2 bases and J by 4 bases; unmatched bases: 5. Written as DNA, the CDR3 is TGCGCCAGCAGCCAAAACAGGGGGCTAGGAGAGACCCAGTACTTC. Translating it yields CASSQNRGLGETQYF.

V is TRBV15 and J is TRBJ2-2, with 12 bases aligning to TRBD2. CDR1 and CDR2 (germline): LNHNV, YYDKDF (reference sequence). This CDR3 has 17 amino acids. Trimming cost V 0 bases and J 6 bases; bases outside gene matches: 5. For the CDR3, the DNA is TGTGCCACCAGCAGAGAACTAGCGGGAGGCGGCCCCGGGGAGCTGTTTTTT. Translating gives CATSRELAGGGPGELFF.

Regarding this clone: Additional DNA sequences in this sample encode the identical CDR3. This chain's CDR3 is CASRSYRGESGNTIYF. CDR3 coding DNA: TGTGCCAGCAGGTCTTACAGGGGGGAATCTGGAAACACCATATATTTT. V and J are TRBV6-7 and TRBJ1-3; 8 bases line up with TRBD1. TRBV6-7 is classed as an ORF, of uncertain function. This CDR3 has 16 residues. Trimming removed 6 bases from V and 1 base from J; junction bases left unmatched: 8.

Comment on this clone: One end of the junction is discordant with germline, which a read error may explain. The chain carries TRBV7-9 and TRBJ2-7; 15 bases are shared with TRBD2. CDR1 is SEHNR, CDR2 FQNEAQ, per germline (reference sequence). The CDR3 length is 17 residues. The CDR3 region is CSSSLGLAGGEGYEQYF. DNA for the CDR3: TGTTCCAGCAGCTTAGGACTAGCGGGAGGGGAGGGCTACGAGCAGTACTTC.

V gene TRBV7-8 combines with J gene TRBJ2-7, with TRBD2 matching 9 bases. Germline lookup yields CDR1 SGHVS and CDR2 FQNEAQ. The CDR3 covers 14 residues. With 3 bases clipped from V and 1 base from J, the junction kept 1 base outside the gene matches. CDR3 loop: CASSFSGGSYEQYF. The CDR3 DNA follows: TGTGCCAGCAGCTTCAGCGGGGGGTCCTACGAGCAGTACTTC.

This rearrangement joins TRBV7-2 to TRBJ1-2; no clear D gene. Trimming took off 5 bases at V and 0 bases at J, with 7 bases between the two ends. There are 13 residues in the CDR3. Germline V gives CDR1 SGHTA, CDR2 FQGNSA. The CDR3 region is CASSPPANYGYTF. The CDR3 DNA reads as TGTGCCAGCAGCCCCCCTGCTAACTATGGCTACACCTTC.

V usage is TRBV2 and J usage is TRBJ2-5; TRBD2 aligns across 8 bases. The CDR3 spans 16 residues. Germline values: CDR1 SNHLY, CDR2 FYNNEI. V shed 1 base and J 1 base; nucleotides not matched to a gene: 5. DNA for the CDR3: TGTGCCAGCAGTGAAGGTTTGGCGGGGGGCCAAGAGACCCAGTACTTC. As protein: CASSEGLAGGQETQYF.

This clone has a single count. The V gene is TRBV5-1, the J gene TRBJ2-7; 7 bases are a match to TRBD2. CDR1 SGHRS and CDR2 YFSETQ come from the germline V gene. This CDR3 comprises 15 residues. Unmatched junction bases numbered 12, after V lost 4 bases and J lost 5 bases. This chain's CDR3 is CASSSGVLASHEQYF. The CDR3 coding sequence is TGCGCCAGCAGCAGCGGGGTCCTAGCATCCCACGAGCAGTACTTC.

A word on this clone: This sample also contains other DNA sequences that code for the same CDR3. The chain has TRBV5-1 and TRBJ2-7, with 11 bases lining up with TRBD1. Germline CDR1 and CDR2: SGHRS and YFSETQ. This CDR3 has 14 amino acids. The junction had 1 base not matched to a gene; V was cut back by 2 bases and J by 3 bases. The CDR3 region has the DNA TGCGCCAGCAGCTTTGGGACAGGGGGCTACGAGCAGTACTTC. Protein sequence: CASSFGTGGYEQYF.

The gene calls are TRBV7-9 and TRBJ1-1; the D is unclear. This CDR3 contains 11 residues. CDR1 is SEHNR and CDR2 is FQNEAQ in the germline V gene (reference sequence). V was cut by 4 bases and J by 3 bases, with 3 bases left in between. The CDR3 is CASSSDTEAFF. CDR3 nucleotide sequence: TGTGCCAGCAGCTCCGACACTGAAGCTTTCTTT. The whole variable domain, filled in from reference TRBV7-9 and TRBJ1-1, reads DTGVSQNPRHKITKRGQNVTFRCDPISEHNRLYWYRQTLGQGPEFLTYFQNEAQLEKSRLLSDRFSAERPKGSFSTLEIQRTEQGDSAMYLCASSSDTEAFFGQGTRLTVV.

In its sample, this clone was seen a few times. V gene TRBV7-3 combines with J gene TRBJ2-2; TRBD1 might be the D (5 bases). The V end was cut by 4 bases, the J end by 6 bases, with 9 bases between. This CDR3 has 13 amino acids. Germline V CDR1 and CDR2: SGHTA, FQGTGA. CDR3 sequence: CASSSGSAGELFF. Written as DNA, the CDR3 is TGTGCCAGCAGCTCAGGGTCGGCCGGGGAGCTGTTTTTT.

V is TRBV7-2 and J is TRBJ2-3; the match to TRBD1 covers 7 bases. V gave up 6 bases and J gave up 4 bases; unmatched junction bases: 7. The CDR3 totals 14 residues. Germline V gene data show CDR1 as SGHTA and CDR2 as FQGNSA. The CDR3: CASSRNRGSDTQYF. The CDR3 DNA reads as TGTGCCAGCAGTCGGAACAGGGGATCAGATACGCAGTATTTT.

The genes are TRBV19 and TRBJ1-2; D is unresolved. The CDR3 sequence is 15 residues long. The germline V gene encodes CDR1 LNHDA and CDR2 SQIVND (reference sequence). The V end lost 7 bases, the J end lost 7 bases, and 22 bases lay between the germline ends. The DNA of the CDR3 is TGTGCCAGTATGAGGCCAGCCAAACGCCCCGGTGGCTACACCTTC. As protein: CASMRPAKRPGGYTF. Together with reference TRBV19 and TRBJ1-2, the CDR3 gives the full variable domain: DGGITQSPKYLFRKEGQNVTLSCEQNLNHDAMYWYRQDPGQGLRLIYYSQIVNDFQKGDIAEGYSVSREKKESFPLTVTSAQKNPTAFYLCASMRPAKRPGGYTFGSGTRLTVV.

The chain joins TRBV27 to TRBJ2-1; TRBD2 agrees at 10 bases. This CDR3 comprises 17 residues. Germline CDR1 reads MNHEY; CDR2 reads SMNVEV (reference sequence). Germline trimming cut 5 bases from V and 4 bases from J; bases unmatched to any gene: 11. The CDR3 spells CASSILWTSGVYNEQFF. CDR3 nucleotide sequence: TGTGCCAGCAGTATTCTCTGGACTAGCGGAGTTTACAATGAGCAGTTCTTC.

The V and J genes are TRBV5-1 and TRBJ2-5; 10 positions agree with TRBD2. This CDR3 has 15 residues. Unmatched junction bases numbered 9, after V lost 5 bases and J lost 5 bases. Germline V CDR1 and CDR2: SGHRS, YFSETQ. The CDR3 DNA sequence: TGCGCCAGCAGGAGCGGGGGGGCCGCTTTGGAGACCCAGTACTTC. This translates into CASRSGGAALETQYF.

The count of this clone is one. The rearrangement joins TRBV9 to TRBJ1-1; the match to TRBD1 covers 8 bases. Losses at the gene ends were 3 bases for V and 0 bases for J; bases not matched to a gene: 4. This CDR3 spans 15 amino acids. Germline-derived CDR1 and CDR2 are SGDLS and YYNGEE. The CDR3 nucleotides are TGTGCCAGCAGCGAGCGGACAGGGTTGAACACTGAAGCTTTCTTT. This sequence encodes CASSERTGLNTEAFF.

This clone is a singleton in its sample. The chain joins TRBV9 to TRBJ2-3; TRBD2 might be the D (7 bases). V was cut by 0 bases and J by 3 bases, with 14 bases left in between. The CDR3 has 16 residues. Germline V gene data show CDR1 as SGDLS and CDR2 as YYNGEE. The CDR3 region has the DNA TGTGCCAGCAGCGTAGAGGTGGGAGGGGGTACAGATACGCAGTATTTT. Protein: CASSVEVGGGTDTQYF.

The chain carries TRBV11-2 and TRBJ2-3; tentative D call: TRBD2 (5 bases). CDR1 and CDR2 (germline): SGHAT, FQNNGV. V was clipped by 1 base and J by 0 bases, with 5 bases between them. The CDR3 covers 14 residues. Here the CDR3 reads CASSLGTSTDTQYF. Here the CDR3 DNA reads TGTGCCAGCAGCTTAGGGACTAGCACAGATACGCAGTATTTT.

The rearrangement uses TRBV9 and TRBJ2-7; the match to TRBD1 covers 9 bases. V shed 4 bases, J shed 6 bases, and the junction held 8 bases outside the gene matches. Germline CDR1 is SGDLS and CDR2 is YYNGEE. The CDR3 has 14 residues. The CDR3 DNA reads TGTGCCAGCAGCCCCGGGACAGGGATAAGCGAGCAGTACTTC. Protein product: CASSPGTGISEQYF.

The chain has TRBV4-3 and TRBJ2-3, with TRBD2 identical over 9 bases. The germline CDR1 and CDR2 sequences are LGHNA and YSLEER. V gave up 3 bases and J gave up 0 bases; unmatched junction bases: 1. This CDR3 is built from 15 residues. Here the CDR3 reads CASSQGLASTDTQYF. The CDR3 nucleotides read TGCGCCAGCAGCCAGGGACTAGCTAGCACAGATACGCAGTATTTT.

This clone was picked up a small number of times. CDR3 DNA sequence: TGTGCCAGCAGCAAGGGACTTTTACCCTCCTACGAGCAGTACTTC. Its translation: CASSKGLLPSYEQYF. V is TRBV9 and J is TRBJ2-7; a weak D match, TRBD2 (6 bases). CDR1 is SGDLS, CDR2 YYNGEE, per germline. With 4 bases removed from V and 0 bases from J, the gap between germline ends came to 14 bases. CDR3 length equals 15 residues.

The V gene is TRBV5-6, the J gene TRBJ2-1; 7 bases agree with TRBD2. The CDR3 has 15 amino acids. Per germline, CDR1 SGHDT and CDR2 YYEEEE. V gave up 7 bases and J gave up 0 bases; unmatched junction bases: 7. DNA of the CDR3: TGTGCCAGCTTATACGGGAGGTACTCCTACAATGAGCAGTTCTTC. It encodes CASLYGRYSYNEQFF.